Here is one TCR beta chain with its context. Its antigen is unknown. This record belongs to a study of cytomegalovirus exposure and HLA in healthy donors. Looking at the study overall: A previous analysis identified 100 million or so unique TCR beta sequences derived from 180 million or so T cells.

V gave up 5 bases and J gave up 4 bases, with 13 bases separating them. Germline V lookup: CDR1 SGDLS, CDR2 YYNGEE. The CDR3 covers 13 residues. Study-wide points: Researchers reported that a few CMV-associated chains were confirmed in vitro as CMV antigen-specific. Cytomegalovirus-associated status was assigned to 164 TCR beta chains.

PCR was performed using 60 Vbeta and 13 Jbeta primers. Repertoires were generated with immunoSEQ multiplex PCR, while TCRdb's copy carries only in-frame clones and drops some. The sample includes around 170,000 clones, roughly 87% of them seen just once. The origin of this receptor is a woman aged 50 to 65 in good health and CMV-seronegative. The chain couples TRBV9 to TRBJ2-7; D is possibly TRBD2 (5 bases). The sequenced sample consisted of PBMCs. Here the CDR3 DNA reads TGTGCCAGCAGTTTGGACTCCCCTTACGAGCAGTACTTC. It specifies CASSLDSPYEQYF.